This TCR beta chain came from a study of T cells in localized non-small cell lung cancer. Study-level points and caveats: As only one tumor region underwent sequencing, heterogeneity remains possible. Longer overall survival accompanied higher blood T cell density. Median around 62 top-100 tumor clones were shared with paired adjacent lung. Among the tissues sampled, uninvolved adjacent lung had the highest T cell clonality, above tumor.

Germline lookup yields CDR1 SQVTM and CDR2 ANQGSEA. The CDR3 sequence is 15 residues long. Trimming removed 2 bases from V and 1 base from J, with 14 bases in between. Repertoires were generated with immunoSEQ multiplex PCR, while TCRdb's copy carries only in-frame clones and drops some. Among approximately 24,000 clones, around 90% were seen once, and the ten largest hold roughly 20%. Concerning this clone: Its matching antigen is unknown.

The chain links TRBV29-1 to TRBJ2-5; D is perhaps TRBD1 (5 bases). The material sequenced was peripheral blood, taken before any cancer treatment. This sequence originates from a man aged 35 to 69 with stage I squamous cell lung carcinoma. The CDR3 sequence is CSVEIFAGSQETQYF. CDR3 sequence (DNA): TGCAGCGTTGAAATTTTTGCAGGGTCCCAAGAGACCCAGTACTTC.